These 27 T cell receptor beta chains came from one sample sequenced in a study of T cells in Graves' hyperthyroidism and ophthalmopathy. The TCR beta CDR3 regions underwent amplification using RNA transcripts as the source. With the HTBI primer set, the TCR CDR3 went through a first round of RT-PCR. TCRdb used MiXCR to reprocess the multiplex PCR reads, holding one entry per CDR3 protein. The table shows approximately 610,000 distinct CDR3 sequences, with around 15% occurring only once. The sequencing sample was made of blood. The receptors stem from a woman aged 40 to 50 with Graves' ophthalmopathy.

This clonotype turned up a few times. CDR3: CASSFGLAGPGELFF. The CDR3 DNA is TGTGCCAGCAGTTTTGGACTAGCGGGCCCCGGGGAGCTGTTTTTT. J is TRBJ2-2 and V is TRBV28, with TRBD2 identical over 11 bases. CDR3 length equals 15 residues. CDR1 and CDR2 (germline): MDHEN, SYDVKM. V shed 3 bases, J shed 6 bases, and the junction held 3 bases outside the gene matches.

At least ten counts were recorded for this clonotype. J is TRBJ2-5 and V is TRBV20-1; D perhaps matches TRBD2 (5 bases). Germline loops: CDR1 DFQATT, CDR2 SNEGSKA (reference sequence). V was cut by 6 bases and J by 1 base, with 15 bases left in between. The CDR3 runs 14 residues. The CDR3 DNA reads TGCAGTGCCCCCCGTCCCGGGATCCAAGAGACCCAGTACTTC. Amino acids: CSAPRPGIQETQYF.

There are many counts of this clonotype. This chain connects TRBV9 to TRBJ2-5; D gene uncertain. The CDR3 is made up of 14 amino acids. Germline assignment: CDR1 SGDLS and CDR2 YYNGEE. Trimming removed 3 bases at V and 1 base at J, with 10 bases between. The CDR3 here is CASSGAGVQETQYF. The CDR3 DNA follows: TGTGCCAGCAGCGGGGCAGGTGTCCAAGAGACCCAGTACTTC. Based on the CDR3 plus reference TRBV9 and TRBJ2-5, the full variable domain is DSGVTQTPKHLITATGQRVTLRCSPRSGDLSVYWYQQSLDQGLQFLIQYYNGEERAKGNILERFSAQQFPDLHSELNLSSLELGDSALYFCASSGAGVQETQYFGPGTRLLVL.

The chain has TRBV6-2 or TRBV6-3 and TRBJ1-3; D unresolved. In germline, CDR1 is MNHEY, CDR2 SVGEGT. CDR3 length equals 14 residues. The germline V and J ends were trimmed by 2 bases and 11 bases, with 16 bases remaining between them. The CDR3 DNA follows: TGTGCCAGCAGTTACGCCAACACGGGAAGCGCCATATATTTT. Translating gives CASSYANTGSAIYF.

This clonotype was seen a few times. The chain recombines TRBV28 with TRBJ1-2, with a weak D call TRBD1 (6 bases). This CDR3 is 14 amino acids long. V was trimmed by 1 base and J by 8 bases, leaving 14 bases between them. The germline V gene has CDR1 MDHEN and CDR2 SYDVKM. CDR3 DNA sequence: TGTGCCAGCAGTTTATCACAGGGAACTAGAGGCTACACCTTC. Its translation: CASSLSQGTRGYTF.

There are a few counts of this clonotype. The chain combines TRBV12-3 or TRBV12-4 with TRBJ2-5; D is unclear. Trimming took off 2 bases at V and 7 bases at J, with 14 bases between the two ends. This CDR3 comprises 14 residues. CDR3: CASSLRGGSRTQYF. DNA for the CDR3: TGTGCCAGCAGTTTAAGAGGCGGCTCGAGGACCCAGTACTTC.

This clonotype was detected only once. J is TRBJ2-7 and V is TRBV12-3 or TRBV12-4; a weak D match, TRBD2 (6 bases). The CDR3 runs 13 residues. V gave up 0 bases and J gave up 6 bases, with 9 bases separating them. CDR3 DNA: TGTGCCAGCAGTTTAGCGTCGGGGGTCGAGCAGTACTTC. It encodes CASSLASGVEQYF.

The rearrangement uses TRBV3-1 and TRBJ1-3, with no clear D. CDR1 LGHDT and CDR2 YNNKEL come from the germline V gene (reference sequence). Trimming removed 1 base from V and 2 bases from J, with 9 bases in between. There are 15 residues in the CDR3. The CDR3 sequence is CASSQVTLAGNTIYF. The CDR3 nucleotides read TGTGCCAGCAGCCAAGTAACACTGGCTGGAAACACCATATATTTT. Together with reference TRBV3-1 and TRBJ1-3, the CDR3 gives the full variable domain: DTAVSQTPKYLVTQMGNDKSIKCEQNLGHDTMYWYKQDSKKFLKIMFSYNNKELIINETVPNRFSPKSPDKAHLNLHINSLELGDSAVYFCASSQVTLAGNTIYFGEGSWLTVV.

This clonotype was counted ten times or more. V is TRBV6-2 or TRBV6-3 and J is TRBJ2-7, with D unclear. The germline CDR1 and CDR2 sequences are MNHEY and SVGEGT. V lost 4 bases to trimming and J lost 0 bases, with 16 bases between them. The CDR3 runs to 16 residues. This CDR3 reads CASSSLDAGTSYEQYF. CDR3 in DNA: TGTGCCAGCAGTTCTCTAGACGCCGGCACCTCCTACGAGCAGTACTTC.

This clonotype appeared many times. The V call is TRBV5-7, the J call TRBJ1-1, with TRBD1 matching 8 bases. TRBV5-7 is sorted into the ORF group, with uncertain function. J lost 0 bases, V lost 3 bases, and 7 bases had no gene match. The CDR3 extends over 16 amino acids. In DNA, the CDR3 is TGTGCCAGCAGCTCCCGACAGGGGCAAATGAACACTGAAGCTTTCTTT. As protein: CASSSRQGQMNTEAFF.

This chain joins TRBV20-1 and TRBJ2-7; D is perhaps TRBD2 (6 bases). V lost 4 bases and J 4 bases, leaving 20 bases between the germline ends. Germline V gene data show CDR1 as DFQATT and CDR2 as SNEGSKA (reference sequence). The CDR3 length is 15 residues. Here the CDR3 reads CSANGGTSDLYEQYF. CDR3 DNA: TGCAGTGCTAATGGCGGGACGTCCGACCTTTACGAGCAGTACTTC.

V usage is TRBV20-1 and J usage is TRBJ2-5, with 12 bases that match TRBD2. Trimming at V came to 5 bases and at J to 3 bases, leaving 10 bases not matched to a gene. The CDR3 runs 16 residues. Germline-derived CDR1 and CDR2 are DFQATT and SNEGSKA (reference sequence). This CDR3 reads CSADTLASGREETQYF. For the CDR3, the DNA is TGCAGTGCTGATACCTTGGCTAGCGGGAGGGAAGAGACCCAGTACTTC.

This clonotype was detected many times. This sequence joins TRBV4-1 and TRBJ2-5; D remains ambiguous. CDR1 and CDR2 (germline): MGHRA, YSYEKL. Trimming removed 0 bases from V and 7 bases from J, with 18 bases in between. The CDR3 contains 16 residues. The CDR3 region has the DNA TGCGCCAGCAGCCAAGATCCTGAACTCCTCTTAGGGACCCAGTACTTC. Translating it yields CASSQDPELLLGTQYF.

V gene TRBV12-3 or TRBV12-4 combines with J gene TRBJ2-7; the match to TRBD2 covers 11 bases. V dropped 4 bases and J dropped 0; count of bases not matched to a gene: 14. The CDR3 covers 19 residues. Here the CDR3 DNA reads TGTGCCAGCAGTTCGGGGGGACCGGCGACTAGCGGGGCCTCCTACGAGCAGTACTTC. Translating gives CASSSGGPATSGASYEQYF.

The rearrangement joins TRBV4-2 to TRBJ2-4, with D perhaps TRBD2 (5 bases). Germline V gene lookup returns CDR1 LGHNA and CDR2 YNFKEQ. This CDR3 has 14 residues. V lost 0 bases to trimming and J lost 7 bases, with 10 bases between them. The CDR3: CASSQESLANIQYF. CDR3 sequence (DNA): TGTGCCAGCAGCCAAGAATCGCTAGCTAACATTCAGTACTTC.

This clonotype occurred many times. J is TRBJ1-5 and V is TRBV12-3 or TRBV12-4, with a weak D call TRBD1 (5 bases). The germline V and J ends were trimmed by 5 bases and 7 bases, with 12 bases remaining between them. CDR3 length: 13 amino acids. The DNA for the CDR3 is TGTGCCAGCAGTCCCCAGGGACGCCAGCCCCAGCATTTT. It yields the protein CASSPQGRQPQHF.

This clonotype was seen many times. The CDR3 DNA follows: TGTGCCAGCAGTTTTCTTAGCAATCAGCCCCAGCATTTT. Residues: CASSFLSNQPQHF. The V gene is TRBV28, the J gene TRBJ1-5; D is ambiguous. V lost 3 bases, J lost 0 bases, and 3 bases lay in between. This CDR3 is built from 13 residues. Germline V gene lookup returns CDR1 MDHEN and CDR2 SYDVKM.

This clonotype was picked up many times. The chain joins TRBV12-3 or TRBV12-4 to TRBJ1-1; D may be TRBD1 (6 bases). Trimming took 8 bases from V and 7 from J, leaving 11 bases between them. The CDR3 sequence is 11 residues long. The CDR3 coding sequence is TGTGCCAGCGGACAGTTTCTTGAAGCTTTCTTT. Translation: CASGQFLEAFF.

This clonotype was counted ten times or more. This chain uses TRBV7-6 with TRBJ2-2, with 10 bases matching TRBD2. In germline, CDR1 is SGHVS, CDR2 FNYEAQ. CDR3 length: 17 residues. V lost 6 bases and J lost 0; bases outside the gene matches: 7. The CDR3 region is CASRRGLAETNTGELFF. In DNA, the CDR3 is TGTGCCAGCAGACGAGGACTAGCGGAAACGAACACCGGGGAGCTGTTTTTT.

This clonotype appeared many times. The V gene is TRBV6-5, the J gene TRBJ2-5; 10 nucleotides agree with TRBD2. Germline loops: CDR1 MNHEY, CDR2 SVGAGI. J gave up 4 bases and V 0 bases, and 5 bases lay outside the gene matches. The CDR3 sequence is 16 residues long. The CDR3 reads CASSYSAGGERETQYF. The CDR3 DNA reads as TGTGCCAGCAGTTACTCAGCGGGAGGGGAGAGAGAGACCCAGTACTTC.

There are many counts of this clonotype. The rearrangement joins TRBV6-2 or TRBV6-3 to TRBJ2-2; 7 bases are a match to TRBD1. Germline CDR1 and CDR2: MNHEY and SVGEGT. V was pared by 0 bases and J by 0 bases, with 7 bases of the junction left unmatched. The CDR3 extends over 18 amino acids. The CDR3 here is CASSYSSGGFANTGELFF. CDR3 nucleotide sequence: TGTGCCAGCAGTTACTCGTCAGGGGGTTTCGCGAACACCGGGGAGCTGTTTTTT.

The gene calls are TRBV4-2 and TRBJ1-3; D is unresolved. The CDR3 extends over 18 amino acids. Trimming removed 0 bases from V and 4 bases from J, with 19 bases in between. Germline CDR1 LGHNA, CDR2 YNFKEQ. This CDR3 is CASSQESYRALAGNTIYF. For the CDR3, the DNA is TGTGCCAGCAGCCAAGAGTCATACCGGGCACTGGCGGGAAACACCATATATTTT.

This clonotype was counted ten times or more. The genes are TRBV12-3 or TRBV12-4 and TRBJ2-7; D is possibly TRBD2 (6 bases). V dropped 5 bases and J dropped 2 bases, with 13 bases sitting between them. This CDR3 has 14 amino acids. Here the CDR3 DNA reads TGTGCCAGCAGTATCCGGGAGAAGGCCTACGAGCAGTACTTC. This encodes CASSIREKAYEQYF.

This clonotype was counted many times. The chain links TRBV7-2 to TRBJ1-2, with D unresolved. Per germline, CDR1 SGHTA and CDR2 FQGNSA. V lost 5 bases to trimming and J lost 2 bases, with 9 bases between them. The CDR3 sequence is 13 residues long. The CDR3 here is CASSPGPNYGYTF. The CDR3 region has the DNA TGTGCCAGCAGCCCCGGACCGAACTATGGCTACACCTTC.

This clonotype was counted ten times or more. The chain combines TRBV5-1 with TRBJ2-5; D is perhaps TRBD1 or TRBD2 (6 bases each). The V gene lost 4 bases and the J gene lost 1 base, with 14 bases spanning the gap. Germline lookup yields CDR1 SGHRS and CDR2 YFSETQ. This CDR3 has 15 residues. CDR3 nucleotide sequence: TGCGCCAGCAGCCCCCGAGGGGGAGGCCAAGAGACCCAGTACTTC. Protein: CASSPRGGGQETQYF.

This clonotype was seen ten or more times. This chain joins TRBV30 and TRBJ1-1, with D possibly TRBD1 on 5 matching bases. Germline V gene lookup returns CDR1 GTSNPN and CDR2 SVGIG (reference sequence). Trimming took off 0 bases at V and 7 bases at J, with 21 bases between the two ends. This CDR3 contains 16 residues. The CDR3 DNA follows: TGTGCCTGGAGTGTACGGGCTGGGGGGTTCACCCTTGAAGCTTTCTTT. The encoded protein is CAWSVRAGGFTLEAFF.

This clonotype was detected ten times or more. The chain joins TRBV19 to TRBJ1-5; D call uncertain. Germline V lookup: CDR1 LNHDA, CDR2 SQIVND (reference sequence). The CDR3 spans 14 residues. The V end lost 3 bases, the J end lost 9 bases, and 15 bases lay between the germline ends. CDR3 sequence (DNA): TGTGCCAGTAGTATGAAGCCCGGCATTCCGCCCCAGCATTTT. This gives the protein CASSMKPGIPPQHF. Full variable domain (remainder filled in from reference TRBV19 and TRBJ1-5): DGGITQSPKYLFRKEGQNVTLSCEQNLNHDAMYWYRQDPGQGLRLIYYSQIVNDFQKGDIAEGYSVSREKKESFPLTVTSAQKNPTAFYLCASSMKPGIPPQHFGDGTRLSIL.